Listed below are T cell receptor beta chains from one sample, sequenced in a study of blood T cell repertoires in COVID-19. The table came from immunoSEQ multiplex PCR; TCRdb's copy has only in-frame clones and leaves some out. The table lists about 74,000 clones, 70% to 90% of them singletons. The specimen sequenced was peripheral blood. The receptors originated from an elderly woman with active or convalescent COVID-19. The CDR3 runs from the conserved cysteine through the conserved F or W. A D gene is named only where the DNA matches it firmly. Where a row states a size, it is once, few, many or the class of an expanded clone; other rows omit it.

TRBV19	TRBD1	-	TRBJ2-1	CASTPRQGASNEQFF	TGTGCCAGTACCCCAAGACAGGGGGCTAGCAATGAGCAGTTCTTC
TRBV6-4	TRBD2	-	TRBJ2-1	CASSDQAGQTEQFF	TGTGCCAGCAGTGATCAAGCGGGGCAAACTGAGCAGTTCTTC
TRBV4-3	-	-	TRBJ2-1	CASSQDPRGGYYNEQFF	TGCGCCAGCAGCCAAGACCCTAGGGGGGGGTATTACAATGAGCAGTTCTTC
TRBV14	-	-	TRBJ2-2	CASSQEVGVNTGELFF	TGTGCCAGCAGCCAAGAAGTGGGAGTGAACACCGGGGAGCTGTTTTTT
TRBV6-4	TRBD1	-	TRBJ1-2	CASSETGAGGYTF	TGTGCCAGCAGCGAGACAGGGGCCGGTGGCTACACCTTC
TRBV7-2	TRBD2	-	TRBJ2-1	CASSLAGAGGSYNEQFF	TGTGCCAGCAGCTTAGCGGGAGCGGGGGGCTCGTACAATGAGCAGTTCTTC
TRBV7-9	TRBD2	-	TRBJ2-2	CASSLGLAGTGELFF	TGTGCCAGCAGCTTAGGACTAGCGGGAACCGGGGAGCTGTTTTTT
TRBV19	TRBD1	-	TRBJ1-6	CASSTDRGLGSPLHF	TGTGCCAGTAGTACCGACAGGGGGCTGGGTTCACCCCTCCACTTT
TRBV11-2	TRBD1	-	TRBJ2-7	CASSLTGISYEQYF	TGTGCCAGCAGCTTGACAGGGATCTCCTACGAGCAGTACTTC
TRBV19	TRBD1	-	TRBJ2-2	CASSIVWTGSATGELFF	TGTGCCAGTAGTATAGTTTGGACAGGGTCGGCCACCGGGGAGCTGTTTTTT
TRBV6-6	TRBD1	few	TRBJ1-2	CASSRIRTGANYGYTF	TGTGCCAGCAGTCGAATACGGACAGGGGCTAACTATGGCTACACCTTC
TRBV29-1	-	few	TRBJ1-2	CSVEAPSGGYTF	TGCAGCGTTGAAGCGCCCTCAGGAGGCTACACCTTC
TRBV9	-	few	TRBJ1-2	CASSVGSLNYGYTF	TGTGCCAGCAGCGTAGGGAGCCTCAACTATGGCTACACCTTC
TRBV30	-	-	TRBJ1-2	CAWSVVTGGGYTF	TGTGCCTGGAGTGTAGTGACAGGTGGCGGCTACACCTTC
TRBV11-2	TRBD2	-	TRBJ2-2	CASRLAGSNTGELFF	TGTGCCAGCAGGTTAGCGGGATCGAACACCGGGGAGCTGTTTTTT